The 24 T cell receptor beta chains given below trace back to one sample, sequenced in a study of blood T cell repertoires in COVID-19. The repertoire was sequenced with immunoSEQ multiplex PCR; TCRdb's copy has only in-frame clones and lacks some. The repertoire includes 400,000 to 550,000 clones, approximately 90% of them detected once, and almost 2% sits in the top ten. Sequenced input: PBMCs or T cells enriched from blood (not recorded which). These TCRs come from a woman under 30 with acute COVID-19.

CDR3 sequence (DNA): TGTGCCAGCAGCACCGACAGGCTAGGCGATACGCAGTATTTT. As protein: CASSTDRLGDTQYF. The chain links TRBV9 to TRBJ2-3, with D perhaps TRBD1 (6 bases). V lost 4 bases and J 6 bases, leaving 15 bases between the germline ends. The CDR3 loop spans 14 amino acids. Germline V lookup: CDR1 SGDLS, CDR2 YYNGEE.

This clone was observed a few times. The chain employs TRBV6-1 and TRBJ1-5; TRBD1 might be the D (5 bases). With 2 bases removed from V and 0 bases from J, the gap between germline ends came to 8 bases. The germline V gene encodes CDR1 MNHNS and CDR2 SASEGT. CDR3 size: 15 residues. CDR3 bases: TGTGCCAGCAGTGAAAGGGGACTTAGCAATCAGCCCCAGCATTTT. Translation: CASSERGLSNQPQHF.

The rearrangement links TRBV7-2 to TRBJ2-5; maybe TRBD2 (5 bases). V was pared by 4 bases and J by 7 bases, with 7 bases between. There are 11 residues in the CDR3. The germline V gene encodes CDR1 SGHTA and CDR2 FQGNSA. CDR3 sequence reads: CASSSGGTQYF. CDR3 sequence (DNA): TGTGCCAGCAGCTCCGGAGGGACCCAGTACTTC.

The CDR3 spells CASSAGRDQYF. The DNA for the CDR3 is TGTGCCAGCAGTGCAGGTCGGGATCAGTACTTC. V gene TRBV2 combines with J gene TRBJ2-4, with D perhaps matching TRBD2 (5 bases). Germline V gene data show CDR1 as SNHLY and CDR2 as FYNNEI. V lost 4 bases to trimming and J lost 12 bases, with 10 bases between them. This CDR3 region has 11 residues.

The CDR3 nucleotides read TGTGCCAGCAGCTTAGACAGAACAACTGAAGCTTTCTTT. It is translated as CASSLDRTTEAFF. The chain uses TRBV7-2 and TRBJ1-1; D uncertain. In germline, CDR1 is SGHTA, CDR2 FQGNSA. Trimming stripped 1 base from V and 5 bases from J, with 8 bases between. CDR3 length equals 13 residues.

Remarks on this clone: Other nucleotide sequences from this sample produce the same CDR3. The chain links TRBV19 to TRBJ1-3, with D hard to call. Germline CDR1 and CDR2: LNHDA and SQIVND (reference sequence). The V end was cut by 6 bases, the J end by 0 bases, with 6 bases between. The CDR3 spans 13 residues. The CDR3 DNA sequence: TGTGCCAGTAGATTGAGCTCTGGAAACACCATATATTTT. Translation: CASRLSSGNTIYF.

The V gene is TRBV4-2, the J gene TRBJ2-3; 13 nucleotides line up with TRBD2. Germline loops: CDR1 LGHNA, CDR2 YNFKEQ. V lost 3 bases and J lost 4; bases outside the gene matches: 7. The CDR3 sequence is 17 residues long. CDR3 region: CASSQPTSGGAPDTQYF. CDR3 bases: TGTGCCAGCAGCCAGCCCACTAGCGGGGGGGCCCCAGATACGCAGTATTTT.

The chain is built from TRBV10-3 and TRBJ2-3, with D tentatively TRBD2 (6 bases). V was pared by 6 bases and J by 4 bases, with 20 bases between. There are 16 residues in the CDR3. The germline gives CDR1 ENHRY, CDR2 SYGVKD. The CDR3 spells CAISTPGPRDSDTQYF. DNA for the CDR3: TGTGCCATCAGCACGCCGGGCCCCCGGGACTCAGATACGCAGTATTTT.

The chain joins TRBV4-3 to TRBJ2-1; weak D call: TRBD2 (6 bases). Germline CDR1 is LGHNA and CDR2 is YSLEER. This CDR3 contains 15 residues. Trimming cost V 4 bases and J 3 bases, with 13 bases left between them. The CDR3 region has the DNA TGCGCCAGCAGCCTTAGTACTAGCCACTACAATGAGCAGTTCTTC. Encoded protein: CASSLSTSHYNEQFF.

This chain connects TRBV20-1 to TRBJ1-6; D is ambiguous. V dropped 3 bases and J dropped 0 bases, with 9 bases sitting between them. Looked up from germline, CDR1 is DFQATT and CDR2 is SNEGSKA (reference sequence). The CDR3 covers 15 residues. The CDR3 coding sequence is TGCAGTGCTAGTTCCCGTTCCTCCTATAATTCACCCCTCCACTTT. Protein product: CSASSRSSYNSPLHF.

The rearrangement joins TRBV2 to TRBJ2-7; D might be TRBD2 (6 bases). The CDR3 covers 13 residues. Trimming shortened V by 8 bases and J by 2 bases, and 13 bases separated the two germline ends. Germline CDR1 is SNHLY and CDR2 is FYNNEI. In DNA, the CDR3 is TGTGCCAGCTCCGGGACTGGTGCCTACGAGCAGTACTTC. Protein product: CASSGTGAYEQYF.

Only one count was recorded for this clone. The chain uses TRBV3-1 (or the pseudogene TRBV3-2) and TRBJ1-5; D remains unclear. The CDR3 extends over 13 amino acids. V was trimmed by 0 bases and J by 3 bases, leaving 3 bases between them. Germline values: CDR1 LGHDT, CDR2 YNNKEL (reference sequence). The chain's CDR3 is CASSQDNNQPQHF. DNA of the CDR3: TGTGCCAGCAGCCAAGATAACAATCAGCCCCAGCATTTT.

A single count supports this clone. The chain joins TRBV5-1 to TRBJ2-2; 10 bases map to TRBD1. From germline, CDR1 is SGHRS and CDR2 YFSETQ. Trimming took 4 bases from V and 5 from J; bases not matched to a gene: 2. The CDR3 runs 14 residues. CDR3 amino acids: CASSGTGDTGELFF. The CDR3 nucleotides read TGCGCCAGCAGCGGGACAGGGGATACCGGGGAGCTGTTTTTT.

The chain employs TRBV24-1 and TRBJ1-3; 8 positions match TRBD1. Looked up from germline, CDR1 is KGHDR and CDR2 is SFDVKD. The CDR3 length is 15 residues. J lost 0 bases, V lost 9 bases, and 6 bases had no gene match. CDR3 sequence: CATRTGIYSGNTIYF. In DNA form, the CDR3 reads TGTGCCACCCGGACAGGGATTTACTCTGGAAACACCATATATTTT.

This sequence joins TRBV19 and TRBJ2-7; TRBD1 agrees at 10 bases. This CDR3 has 19 amino acids. V lost 3 bases and J lost 4; bases outside the gene matches: 18. From germline, CDR1 is LNHDA and CDR2 SQIVND (reference sequence). The CDR3 sequence is CASSIRTGGDETSLYEQYF. In DNA form, the CDR3 reads TGTGCCAGTAGTATCCGGACAGGGGGAGACGAGACGAGCCTTTACGAGCAGTACTTC.

V gene TRBV6-5 combines with J gene TRBJ1-6; possible D gene TRBD1, 5 bases. The V and J ends lost 7 bases and 7 bases respectively, with 11 bases between them. This CDR3 is 13 amino acids long. Germline loops: CDR1 MNHEY, CDR2 SVGAGI. CDR3 in DNA: TGTGCCAGCACCGTGACAGCCAATTCACCCCTCCACTTT. This gives the protein CASTVTANSPLHF.

The chain recombines TRBV4-1 with TRBJ1-2, with 7 positions matching TRBD1. Germline loops: CDR1 MGHRA, CDR2 YSYEKL. The CDR3 totals 14 residues. The junction had 6 bases not matched to a gene; V was cut back by 4 bases and J by 4 bases. The chain's CDR3 is CASSPGTAGYGYTF. CDR3 DNA sequence: TGCGCCAGCAGCCCCGGGACAGCTGGCTATGGCTACACCTTC.

Written as DNA, the CDR3 is TGTGCCAGTAGTTCTCGCGCCGTCTCCTACGAGCAGTACTTC. Translating it yields CASSSRAVSYEQYF. The chain employs TRBV19 and TRBJ2-7; no reliable D call. Per the germline V gene, CDR1 is LNHDA and CDR2 is SQIVND (reference sequence). The V end was cut by 5 bases, the J end by 0 bases, with 11 bases between. CDR3 length equals 14 residues.

The gene calls are TRBV12-3 or TRBV12-4 and TRBJ1-2; D is undetermined. The V end lost 3 bases, the J end lost 8 bases, and 10 bases lay between the germline ends. There are 12 residues in the CDR3. The CDR3 nucleotides read TGTGCCAGCAGTTTGCCCGGGAGGGGCTACACCTTC. Translated, it gives CASSLPGRGYTF.

This sequence joins TRBV9 and TRBJ2-3; D uncertain. Deletions cut 0 bases from V and 4 bases from J, with 12 bases between. The CDR3 spans 15 residues. CDR1 SGDLS and CDR2 YYNGEE come from the germline V gene. CDR3 protein: CASSVVASVSDTQYF. CDR3 nucleotide sequence: TGTGCCAGCAGCGTAGTAGCAAGCGTCTCAGATACGCAGTATTTT.

The chain employs TRBV7-8 and TRBJ2-1, with TRBD2 identical over 11 bases. Germline CDR1 SGHVS, CDR2 FQNEAQ. V shed 5 bases, J shed 4 bases, and the junction held 4 bases outside the gene matches. There are 15 residues in the CDR3. CDR3 bases: TGTGCCAGCAGCGCCACTAGCGGGAGTTACAATGAGCAGTTCTTC. This gives the protein CASSATSGSYNEQFF.

The genes are TRBV19 and TRBJ1-5; D is possibly TRBD1 (5 bases). Germline V gives CDR1 LNHDA, CDR2 SQIVND (reference sequence). Trimming shortened V by 0 bases and J by 5 bases, and 17 bases separated the two germline ends. The CDR3 is 17 residues long. The CDR3, as DNA: TGTGCCAGTAGTATAGAATGGACAATTACAAGGGATCAGCCCCAGCATTTT. Translation gives CASSIEWTITRDQPQHF.

This clone was detected once. The V call is TRBV5-1, the J call TRBJ2-7; D is uncertain. Germline values: CDR1 SGHRS, CDR2 YFSETQ. The CDR3 is made up of 12 amino acids. The V end was cut by 1 base, the J end by 6 bases, with 8 bases between. The CDR3 DNA reads as TGCGCCAGCAGCTTGAAGGCAGGCGAGCAGTACTTC. Its translation: CASSLKAGEQYF.

The chain is built from TRBV6-4 and TRBJ1-1, with 9 positions matching TRBD1. The CDR3 has 15 residues. In germline, CDR1 is MRHNA, CDR2 SNTAGT. Germline trimming cut 5 bases from V and 4 bases from J; bases unmatched to any gene: 8. CDR3 in DNA: TGTGCCAGCAGTAAATCCGGGACAGGGACCACTGAAGCTTTCTTT. Its translation is CASSKSGTGTTEAFF.